This TCR beta chain is from a study of PD-1 blockade in classical Hodgkin lymphoma (dated by TCRdb to the early 2020s). Looking at the study overall: The study used TCR beta sequencing and CyTOF to define a peripheral blood immune signature of response to PD-1 blockade in classical Hodgkin lymphoma.

Genomic DNA was isolated using the Qiagen DNeasy kit from unsorted PBMCs as well as from negatively selected CD4+ and CD8+ fractions. TCR beta CDR3 regions were amplified by immunoSEQ multiplex PCR using primers annealing to V and J segments. A synthetic immune receptor repertoire was used to minimize amplification bias, and any remaining bias was removed computationally after sequencing. The study's own analysis went as follows. Custom Python scripts were used to quantify repertoire diversity as the Shannon entropy index. Unsorted, CD4+ and CD8+ repertoires were analyzed separately, except in combined analyses where CD4+ and CD8+ sequences were merged in silico. TCRdb mirrors the immuneACCESS table, restricted to in-frame sequences. Some clones are absent from its copies; in checked studies, under half trace to an unresolved V gene, and the reason for the others is unknown. The DNA was the basis for D and trimming; V, J and clone size are from that table. The sample table shows some 21,000 clones, and about 94% are seen once. Clones ranked in the top ten supply roughly 6% of the sample.

As encoded in the germline V gene (reference sequence), CDR1 is GTSNPN while CDR2 is SVGIG. Compared with germline, V lacks 5 bases and J lacks 2 bases; bases without a gene match: 9. From cysteine to phenylalanine, the CDR3 is 17 amino acids long. The retained sequence is limited to the CDR3, 51 bases, with the frame set at the first base. Broad study findings and their caveats: The study was limited to a single clinical trial cohort, and causes of repertoire differences, possibly disease activity or prior therapy, remained undefined. Baseline TCR diversity was reported to be lower in newly diagnosed patients than in healthy donors and to be lower still in relapsed/refractory patients.

This sample's time point label indicates: newly diagnosed, previously untreated cHL patient sample. To serve as a comparison group for the relapsed/refractory trial patients, PBMCs were sequenced from patients with newly diagnosed, previously untreated classical Hodgkin lymphoma. Peripheral blood was collected in 8 mL Vacutainer Cell Preparation Tubes, from which PBMCs were isolated by centrifugation and then cryopreserved. Concerning this clone itself: Its binding antigen is unknown. The input lacks base qualities; no much larger clone sits a single base away.

Source material: peripheral blood mononuclear cells (PBMCs). The sequence was collected from a human donor with classical Hodgkin lymphoma. The chain was built from TRBV30 and TRBJ2-3; TRBD2 agrees with 14 junctional bases. The CDR3 has the sequence CAWGTGTSGGATDTQYF. The nucleotide sequence is given as TGTGCCTGGGGAACCGGGACTAGCGGGGGAGCCACAGATACGCAGTATTTT.